This is a list of T cell receptor beta chains from one sample in a study of chemoradiotherapy in HPV16-positive cancers. Clones were sequenced by immunoSEQ multiplex PCR, and TCRdb holds only the in-frame ones, with some missing. This sample carries about 24,000 clones, about 90% of them seen once, and the ten largest clones take roughly 4.3%. The specimen was blood, collected from a patient who underwent chemoradiotherapy. These receptors originate from a human donor with HPV-associated anogenital cancer. Both conserved end residues are part of each CDR3. A D gene is named only where the DNA matches it firmly. Expanded clones get a size class; other rows say once, few or many, or leave the size out.

V	J	D	size	CDR3	DNA
TRBV5-8	TRBJ2-1	TRBD1	.	CASSLWNWGTAYNEQFF	TGTGCCAGCAGCTTGTGGAACTGGGGGACAGCCTACAATGAGCAGTTCTTC
TRBV10-3	TRBJ2-3	.	once	CAISDGPGGTDTQYF	TGTGCCATCAGTGATGGTCCAGGGGGCACAGATACGCAGTATTTT
TRBV30	TRBJ1-6	.	.	CACIRGVNSPLHF	TGTGCCTGCATACGGGGGGTTAATTCACCCCTCCACTTT
TRBV7-6	TRBJ2-3	.	.	CASSLAPTDSSKDTQYF	TGTGCCAGCAGCTTAGCGCCCACAGATTCCTCAAAAGATACGCAGTATTTT
TRBV28	TRBJ2-5	TRBD1	.	CASSGTGGVGETQYF	TGTGCCAGCAGCGGTACAGGGGGCGTGGGGGAGACCCAGTACTTC
TRBV19	TRBJ1-5	.	.	CATGAGRQTHQPQHF	TGTGCGACGGGGGCAGGGAGACAAACCCATCAGCCCCAGCATTTT
TRBV5-4	TRBJ2-5	.	.	CASSPTGKETQYF	TGTGCCAGCAGCCCGACAGGAAAGGAGACCCAGTACTTC
TRBV11-3	TRBJ2-3	.	once	CASSPTLGPSTDTQYF	TGTGCCAGCAGCCCGACGCTCGGTCCTAGCACAGATACGCAGTATTTT
TRBV5-5	TRBJ2-7	TRBD2	.	CASSLGAGTYEQYF	TGTGCCAGCAGCTTGGGAGCGGGAACCTACGAGCAGTACTTC
TRBV6-5	TRBJ2-4	TRBD2	.	CASSRGGGAKNIQYF	TGTGCCAGCAGCCGCGGGGGGGGAGCCAAAAACATTCAGTACTTC
TRBV9	TRBJ2-5	TRBD2	.	CASSVSSGGLETQYF	TGTGCCAGCAGCGTCTCTAGCGGGGGGTTGGAGACCCAGTACTTC
TRBV11-2	TRBJ1-6	TRBD1	once	CASSRDRGISPLHF	TGTGCCAGCAGCAGGGACAGGGGGATTTCACCCCTCCACTTT
TRBV5-6	TRBJ2-7	.	.	CASSLDVGGEQYF	TGTGCCAGCAGCTTGGACGTGGGGGGCGAGCAGTACTTC
TRBV19	TRBJ2-7	TRBD2	.	CASRSGGRNEQYF	TGTGCCAGTCGGTCGGGAGGCCGGAACGAGCAGTACTTC
TRBV30	TRBJ2-1	.	.	CAWRGRGDSEQFF	TGTGCCTGGAGGGGGCGGGGGGACAGTGAGCAGTTCTTC
TRBV5-1	TRBJ1-4	.	.	CASSLDGLDEELFF	TGCGCCAGCAGCCTGGACGGCCTAGATGAGGAACTGTTTTTT
TRBV6-5	TRBJ2-7	.	.	CASRLPGASYEQYF	TGTGCCAGCAGATTGCCAGGGGCGTCCTACGAGCAGTACTTC
TRBV19	TRBJ2-7	TRBD1	.	CASSASGQGVFGYEQYF	TGTGCCAGTAGTGCCTCGGGACAGGGGGTCTTCGGGTACGAGCAGTACTTC
TRBV4-1	TRBJ1-4	.	.	CASSQAGGQVNEKLFF	TGCGCCAGCAGCCAAGCGGGGGGGCAGGTTAATGAAAAACTGTTTTTT
TRBV27	TRBJ2-2	TRBD2	.	CASSRDYNTGELFF	TGTGCCAGCAGCCGGGACTATAACACCGGGGAGCTGTTTTTT
TRBV30	TRBJ2-7	.	.	CAWRGPRDVPFDEQYF	TGTGCCTGGAGGGGACCACGGGACGTCCCGTTTGACGAGCAGTACTTC
TRBV6-5	TRBJ2-7	.	.	CASSLGSYEQYF	TGTGCCAGCAGTCTTGGCTCCTACGAGCAGTACTTC
TRBV11-2	TRBJ2-2	.	once	CASSPKGGTGELFF	TGTGCCAGCAGCCCCAAGGGTGGGACCGGGGAGCTGTTTTTT
TRBV5-4	TRBJ1-2	TRBD1	.	CASSLGQGAGYGYTF	TGTGCCAGCAGCTTGGGACAGGGGGCAGGCTATGGCTACACCTTC
TRBV11-3	TRBJ1-2	.	.	CASSLTTGVYGYTF	TGTGCCAGCAGCTTAACGACAGGAGTCTATGGCTACACCTTC
TRBV2	TRBJ1-2	.	.	CASSALLTGTFF	TGTGCCAGCAGTGCCCTCCTAACAGGGACATTTTTC